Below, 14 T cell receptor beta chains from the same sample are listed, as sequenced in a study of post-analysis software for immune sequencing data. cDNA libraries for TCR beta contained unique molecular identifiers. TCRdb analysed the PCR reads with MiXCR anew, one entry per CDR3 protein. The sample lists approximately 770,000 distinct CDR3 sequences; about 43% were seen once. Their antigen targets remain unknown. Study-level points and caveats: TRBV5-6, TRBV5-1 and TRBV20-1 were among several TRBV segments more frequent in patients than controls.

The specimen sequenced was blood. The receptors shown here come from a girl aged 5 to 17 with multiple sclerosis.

CDR3 protein: CAISDVGSYNEQFF. Written as DNA, the CDR3 is TGTGCCATCAGTGATGTGGGCTCCTACAATGAGCAGTTCTTC. The genes are TRBV10-3 and TRBJ2-1; no reliable D call. The CDR3 extends over 14 amino acids. In germline, CDR1 is ENHRY, CDR2 SYGVKD. The V gene lost 3 bases and the J gene lost 0 bases, with 6 bases spanning the gap.

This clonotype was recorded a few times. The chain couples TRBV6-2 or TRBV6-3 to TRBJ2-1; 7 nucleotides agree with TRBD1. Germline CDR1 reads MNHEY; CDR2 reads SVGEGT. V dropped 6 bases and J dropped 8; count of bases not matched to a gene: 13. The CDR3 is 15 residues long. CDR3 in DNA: TGTGCCAGCAGCCTCGACAGGGAAAGTAGCGATGAGCAGTTCTTC. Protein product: CASSLDRESSDEQFF.

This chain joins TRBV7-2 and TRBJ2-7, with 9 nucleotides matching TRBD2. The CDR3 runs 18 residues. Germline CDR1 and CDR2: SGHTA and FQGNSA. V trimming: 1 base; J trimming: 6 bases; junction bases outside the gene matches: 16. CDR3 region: CASSLDARSGRPSGEQYF. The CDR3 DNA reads TGTGCCAGCAGCTTAGACGCGAGGAGCGGGAGGCCCTCCGGCGAGCAGTACTTC.

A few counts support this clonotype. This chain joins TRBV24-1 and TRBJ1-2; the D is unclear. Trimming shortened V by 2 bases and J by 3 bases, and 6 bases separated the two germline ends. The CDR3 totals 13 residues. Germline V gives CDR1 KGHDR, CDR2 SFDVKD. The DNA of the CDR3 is TGTGCCACCAGTGATTACGGCTACTATGGCTACACCTTC. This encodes CATSDYGYYGYTF.

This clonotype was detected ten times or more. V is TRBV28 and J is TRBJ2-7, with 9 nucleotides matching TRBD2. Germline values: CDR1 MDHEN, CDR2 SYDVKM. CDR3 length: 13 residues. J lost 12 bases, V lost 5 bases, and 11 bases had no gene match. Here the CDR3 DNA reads TGTGCCAGCAGTCCCCCAGGCGGGAGGGCACTGTACTTC. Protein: CASSPPGGRALYF.

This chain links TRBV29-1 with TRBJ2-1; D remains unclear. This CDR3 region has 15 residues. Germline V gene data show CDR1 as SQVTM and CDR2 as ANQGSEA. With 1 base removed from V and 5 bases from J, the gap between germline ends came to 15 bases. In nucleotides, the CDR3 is TGCAGCGTTGAAGTCAGTAGGGCAGCTAACAATGAGCAGTTCTTC. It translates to CSVEVSRAANNEQFF.

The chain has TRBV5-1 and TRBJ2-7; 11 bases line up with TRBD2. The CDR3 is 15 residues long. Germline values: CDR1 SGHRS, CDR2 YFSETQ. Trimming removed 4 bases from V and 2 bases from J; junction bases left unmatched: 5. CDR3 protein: CASSQEGLAAYEQYF. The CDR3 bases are TGCGCCAGCAGCCAGGAGGGACTAGCGGCCTACGAGCAGTACTTC.

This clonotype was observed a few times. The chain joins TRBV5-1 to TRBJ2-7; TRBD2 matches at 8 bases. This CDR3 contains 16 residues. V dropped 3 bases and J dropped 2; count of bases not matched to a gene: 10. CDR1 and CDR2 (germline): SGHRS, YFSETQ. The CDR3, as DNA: TGCGCCAGCAGCTCAGCGGGGGTACAAACAACCTACGAGCAGTACTTC. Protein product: CASSSAGVQTTYEQYF.

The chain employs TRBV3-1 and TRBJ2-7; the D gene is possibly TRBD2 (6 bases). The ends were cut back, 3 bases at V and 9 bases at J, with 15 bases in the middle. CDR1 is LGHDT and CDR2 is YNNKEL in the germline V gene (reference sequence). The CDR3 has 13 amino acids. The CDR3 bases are TGTGCCAGCAGCCAGGGGCTGGAGGGCGGGCAGTACTTC. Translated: CASSQGLEGGQYF.

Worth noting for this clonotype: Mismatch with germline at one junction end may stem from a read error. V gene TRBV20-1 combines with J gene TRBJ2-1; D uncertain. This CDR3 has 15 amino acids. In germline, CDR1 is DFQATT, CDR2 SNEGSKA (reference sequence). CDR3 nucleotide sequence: TGCAGTGCTGGAGATCCCGTAAGCTCCTACAATGAGCAGTTCTTC. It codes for CSAGDPVSSYNEQFF.

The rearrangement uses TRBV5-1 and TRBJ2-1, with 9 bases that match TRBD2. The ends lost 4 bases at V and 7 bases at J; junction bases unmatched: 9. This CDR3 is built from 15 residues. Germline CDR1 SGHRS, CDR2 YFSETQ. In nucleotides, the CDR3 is TGCGCCAGCAGCCGAGCGGGAGGAGCATTGAATGAGCAGTTCTTC. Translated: CASSRAGGALNEQFF.

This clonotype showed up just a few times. The CDR3, as DNA: TGTGCCAGCAGTGGAAATACCGGGACTAGCGGCCAAGAGACCCAGTACTTC. It codes for CASSGNTGTSGQETQYF. This chain uses TRBV25-1 with TRBJ2-5, with 11 bases identical to TRBD2. V was clipped by 4 bases and J by 1 base; unmatched bases: 8. Germline-derived CDR1 and CDR2 are MGHDK and SYGVNS. There are 17 residues in the CDR3.

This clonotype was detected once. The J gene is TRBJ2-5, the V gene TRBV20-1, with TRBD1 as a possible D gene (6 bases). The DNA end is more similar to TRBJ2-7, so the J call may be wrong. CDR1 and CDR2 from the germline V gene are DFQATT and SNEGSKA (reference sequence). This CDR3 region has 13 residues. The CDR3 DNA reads TGCAGTGCTACACAGGGCGGAATTTACGAGCAGTACTTC. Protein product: CSATQGGIYEQYF.

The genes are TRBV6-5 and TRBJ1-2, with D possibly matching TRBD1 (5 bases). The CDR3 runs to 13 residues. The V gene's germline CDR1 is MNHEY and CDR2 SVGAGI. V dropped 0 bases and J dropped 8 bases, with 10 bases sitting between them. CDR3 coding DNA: TGTGCCAGCAGTTACTCGACGGGACTGGGCTACACCTTC. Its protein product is CASSYSTGLGYTF.